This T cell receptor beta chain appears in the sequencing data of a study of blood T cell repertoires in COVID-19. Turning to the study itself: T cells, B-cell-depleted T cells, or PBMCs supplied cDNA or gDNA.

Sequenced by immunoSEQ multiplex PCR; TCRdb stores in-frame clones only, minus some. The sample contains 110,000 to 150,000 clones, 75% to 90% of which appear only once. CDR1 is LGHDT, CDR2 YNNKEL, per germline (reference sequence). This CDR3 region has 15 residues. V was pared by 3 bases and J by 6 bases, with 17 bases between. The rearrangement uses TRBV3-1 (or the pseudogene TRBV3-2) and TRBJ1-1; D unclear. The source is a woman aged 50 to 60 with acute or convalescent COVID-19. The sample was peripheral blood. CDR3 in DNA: TGTGCCAGCAGCCAGGAATTCAACCTGGGCGCTGAAGCTTTCTTT. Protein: CASSQEFNLGAEAFF.